This T cell receptor (beta chain) is from a study of spatial heterogeneity in lung cancer. About the research overall: Sequences of the beta chain were consistently detected in greater numbers than alpha-chain sequences. The mean occurrence of each unique TCR and UMI combination in raw reads exceeded nine.

Ten or more counts support this clonotype. Because the library targeted alpha chains, this beta chain is an off-target read whose size means little. TCR cDNA molecules were tagged individually, and each one carried a unique molecular identifier. Using its own MiXCR run on the 5' RACE reads, TCRdb lists one record per CDR3 protein. Among about 13,000 distinct CDR3 sequences listed, about 5% were seen once. V trimming: 5 bases; J trimming: 0 bases; junction bases outside the gene matches: 4. CDR1 SEHNR and CDR2 FQNEAQ come from the germline V gene (reference sequence). The CDR3 runs to 16 residues. Specified time point: sample taken at primary tumor resection. Sequencing covered unsorted whole RNA taken from tumor, nontumor lung or frozen PBMC. Donation came from over 60 patients with untreated early-stage non-small cell lung cancer.

The V call is TRBV7-9, the J call TRBJ2-2; 9 positions agree with TRBD1. This sample comprised lung tumor tissue, obtained at surgery. This sequence was found in a human donor with early-stage non-small cell lung cancer. In DNA, the CDR3 is TGTGCCAGCAGCATGAGACAGGGGGCGAACACCGGGGAGCTGTTTTTT. Amino acid sequence: CASSMRQGANTGELFF. Looking up the rest from reference TRBV7-9 and TRBJ2-2 gives the full variable domain: DTGVSQNPRHKITKRGQNVTFRCDPISEHNRLYWYRQTLGQGPEFLTYFQNEAQLEKSRLLSDRFSAERPKGSFSTLEIQRTEQGDSAMYLCASSMRQGANTGELFFGEGSRLTVL.